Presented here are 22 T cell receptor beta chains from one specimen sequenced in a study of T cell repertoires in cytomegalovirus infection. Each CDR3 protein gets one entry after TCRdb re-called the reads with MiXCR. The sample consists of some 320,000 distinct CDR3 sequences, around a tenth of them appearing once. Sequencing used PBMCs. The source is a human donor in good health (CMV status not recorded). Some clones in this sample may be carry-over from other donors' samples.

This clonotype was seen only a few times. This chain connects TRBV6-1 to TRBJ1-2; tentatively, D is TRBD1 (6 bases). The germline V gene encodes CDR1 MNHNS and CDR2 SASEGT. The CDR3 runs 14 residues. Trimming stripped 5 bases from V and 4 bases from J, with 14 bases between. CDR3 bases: TGTGCCAGCAGTCCCGATGAAGGGGGCTATGGCTACACCTTC. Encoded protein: CASSPDEGGYGYTF.

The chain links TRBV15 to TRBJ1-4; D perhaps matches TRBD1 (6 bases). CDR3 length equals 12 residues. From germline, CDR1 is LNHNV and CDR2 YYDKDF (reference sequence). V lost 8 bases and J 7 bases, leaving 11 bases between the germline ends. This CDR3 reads CATRGGGEKLFF. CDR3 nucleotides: TGTGCCACCCGGGGAGGGGGTGAAAAACTGTTTTTT.

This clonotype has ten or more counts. The CDR3 nucleotides are TGTGCCAGCGAGGGTAGACTAGAAGTTTCCTACAATGAGCAGTTCTTC. It is translated as CASEGRLEVSYNEQFF. The chain recombines TRBV7-9 with TRBJ2-1; D possibly corresponds to TRBD2 (6 bases). Germline V CDR1 and CDR2: SEHNR, FQNEAQ (reference sequence). V shed 8 bases and J shed 1 base, with 18 bases lying between them. The CDR3 covers 16 residues.

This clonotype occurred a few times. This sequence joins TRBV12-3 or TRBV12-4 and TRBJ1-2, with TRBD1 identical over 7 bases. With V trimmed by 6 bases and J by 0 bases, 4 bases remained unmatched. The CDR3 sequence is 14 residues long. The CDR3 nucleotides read TGTGCCAGCAGGTCGACAGGGCCTAACTATGGCTACACCTTC. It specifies CASRSTGPNYGYTF.

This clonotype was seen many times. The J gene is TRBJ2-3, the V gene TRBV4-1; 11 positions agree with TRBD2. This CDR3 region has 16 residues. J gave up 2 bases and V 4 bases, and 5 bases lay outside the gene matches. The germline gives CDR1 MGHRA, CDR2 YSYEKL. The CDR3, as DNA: TGCGCCAGCAGCCGGCGGACTAGCGGGCCCACAGATACGCAGTATTTT. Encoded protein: CASSRRTSGPTDTQYF.

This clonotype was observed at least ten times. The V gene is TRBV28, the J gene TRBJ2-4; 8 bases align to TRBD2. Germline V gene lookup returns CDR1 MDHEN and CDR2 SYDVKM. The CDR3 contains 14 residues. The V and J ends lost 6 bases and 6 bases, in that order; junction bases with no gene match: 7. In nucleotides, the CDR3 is TGTGCCAGCAGCCCAACGAGCGGGGGAAACATTCAGTACTTC. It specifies CASSPTSGGNIQYF.

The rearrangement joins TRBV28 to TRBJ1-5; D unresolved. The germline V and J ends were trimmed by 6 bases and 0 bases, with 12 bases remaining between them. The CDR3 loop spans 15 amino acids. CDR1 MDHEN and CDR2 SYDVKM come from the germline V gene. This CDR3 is CASRRRPGSNQPQHF. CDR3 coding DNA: TGTGCCAGCAGGCGCCGTCCGGGTAGCAATCAGCCCCAGCATTTT. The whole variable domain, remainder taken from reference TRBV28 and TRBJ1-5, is DVKVTQSSRYLVKRTGEKVFLECVQDMDHENMFWYRQDPGLGLRLIYFSYDVKMKEKGDIPEGYSVSREKKERFSLILESASTNQTSMYLCASRRRPGSNQPQHFGDGTRLSIL.

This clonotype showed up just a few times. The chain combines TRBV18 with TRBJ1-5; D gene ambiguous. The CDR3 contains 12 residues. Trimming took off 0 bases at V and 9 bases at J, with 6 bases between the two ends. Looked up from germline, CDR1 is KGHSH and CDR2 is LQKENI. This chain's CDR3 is CASSPPAGPQHF. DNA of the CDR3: TGTGCCAGCTCACCACCCGCGGGGCCCCAGCATTTT.

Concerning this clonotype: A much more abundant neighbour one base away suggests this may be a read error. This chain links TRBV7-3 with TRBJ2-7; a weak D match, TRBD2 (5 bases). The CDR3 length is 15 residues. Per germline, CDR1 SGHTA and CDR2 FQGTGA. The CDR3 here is CTSFPPPGLVGEQYF. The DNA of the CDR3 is TGTACCAGCTTTCCCCCTCCGGGATTAGTCGGAGAGCAGTACTTC.

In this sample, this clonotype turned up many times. The CDR3 coding sequence is TGTGCCAGCAGTTTGGTGGGGGTCACCGGGGAGCTGTTTTTT. Residues: CASSLVGVTGELFF. The gene calls are TRBV12-3 or TRBV12-4 and TRBJ2-2; the D call may be TRBD1 or TRBD2 (5 bases each). The CDR3 runs to 14 residues. V lost 3 bases and J lost 4, with 9 bases in between.

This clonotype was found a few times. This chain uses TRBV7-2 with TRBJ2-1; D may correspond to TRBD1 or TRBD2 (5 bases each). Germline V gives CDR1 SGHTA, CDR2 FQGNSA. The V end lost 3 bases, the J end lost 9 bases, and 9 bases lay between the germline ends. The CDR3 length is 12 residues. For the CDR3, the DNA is TGTGCCAGCAGCTTCGGGACGGCTGAGCAGTTCTTC. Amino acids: CASSFGTAEQFF.

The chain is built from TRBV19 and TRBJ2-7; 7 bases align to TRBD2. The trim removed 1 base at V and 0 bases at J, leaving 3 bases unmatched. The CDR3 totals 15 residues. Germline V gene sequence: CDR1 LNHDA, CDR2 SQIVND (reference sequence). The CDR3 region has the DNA TGTGCCAGTAGTATAGGGGGCGGGGGCTCCTACGAGCAGTACTTC. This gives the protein CASSIGGGGSYEQYF.

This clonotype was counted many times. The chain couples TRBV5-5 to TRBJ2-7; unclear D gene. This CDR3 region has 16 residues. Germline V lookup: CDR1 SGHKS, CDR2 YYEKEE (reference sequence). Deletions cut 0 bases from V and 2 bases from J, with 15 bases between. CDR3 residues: CASSLGADGRTYEQYF. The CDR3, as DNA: TGTGCCAGCAGCTTGGGAGCAGATGGCAGGACCTACGAGCAGTACTTC.

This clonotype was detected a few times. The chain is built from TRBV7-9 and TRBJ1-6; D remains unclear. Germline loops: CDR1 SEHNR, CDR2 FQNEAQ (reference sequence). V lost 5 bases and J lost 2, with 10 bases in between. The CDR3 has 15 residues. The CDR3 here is CASSRGETYNSPLHF. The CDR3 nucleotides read TGTGCCAGCAGCCGTGGGGAGACCTATAATTCACCCCTCCACTTT.

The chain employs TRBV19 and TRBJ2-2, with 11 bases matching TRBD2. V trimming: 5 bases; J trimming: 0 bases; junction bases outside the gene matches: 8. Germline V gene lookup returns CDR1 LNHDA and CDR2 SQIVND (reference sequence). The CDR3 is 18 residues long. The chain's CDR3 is CASSPWGLAEPNTGELFF. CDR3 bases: TGTGCCAGTAGTCCCTGGGGACTAGCGGAGCCGAACACCGGGGAGCTGTTTTTT.

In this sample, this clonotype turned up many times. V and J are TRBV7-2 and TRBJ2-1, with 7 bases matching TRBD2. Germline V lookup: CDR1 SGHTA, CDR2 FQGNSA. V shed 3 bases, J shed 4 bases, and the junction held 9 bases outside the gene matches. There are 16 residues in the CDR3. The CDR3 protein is CASSFSVSGKYNEQFF. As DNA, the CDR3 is TGTGCCAGCAGCTTTTCTGTAAGCGGGAAGTACAATGAGCAGTTCTTC.

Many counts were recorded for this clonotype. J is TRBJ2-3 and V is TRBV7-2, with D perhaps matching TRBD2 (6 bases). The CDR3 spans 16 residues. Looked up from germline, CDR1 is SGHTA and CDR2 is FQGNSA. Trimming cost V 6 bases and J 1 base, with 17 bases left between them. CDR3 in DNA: TGTGCCAGCAGAACTCCCGGACCGGGGGGCACAGATACGCAGTATTTT. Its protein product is CASRTPGPGGTDTQYF. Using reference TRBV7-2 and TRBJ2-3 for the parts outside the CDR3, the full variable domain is GAGVSQSPSNKVTEKGKDVELRCDPISGHTALYWYRQSLGQGLEFLIYFQGNSAPDKSGLPSDRFSAERTGGSVSTLTIQRTQQEDSAVYLCASRTPGPGGTDTQYFGPGTRLTVL.

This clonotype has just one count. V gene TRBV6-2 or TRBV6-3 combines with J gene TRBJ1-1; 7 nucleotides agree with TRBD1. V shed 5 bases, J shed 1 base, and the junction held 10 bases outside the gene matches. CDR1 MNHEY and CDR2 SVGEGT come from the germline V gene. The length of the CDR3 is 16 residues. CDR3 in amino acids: CASSPQGRGPNTEAFF. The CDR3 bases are TGTGCCAGCAGTCCACAGGGGCGCGGTCCGAACACTGAAGCTTTCTTT.

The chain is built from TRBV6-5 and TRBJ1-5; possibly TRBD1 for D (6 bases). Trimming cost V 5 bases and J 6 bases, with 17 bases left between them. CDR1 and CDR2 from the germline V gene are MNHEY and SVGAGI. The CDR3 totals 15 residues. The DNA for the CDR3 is TGTGCCAGCAGTCCAACACAGGGACGGGGTCAGCCCCAGCATTTT. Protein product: CASSPTQGRGQPQHF.

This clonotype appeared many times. Written as DNA, the CDR3 is TGTGCCAGCAGCTTAGTCGCTAGCGGCACAGATACGCAGTATTTT. This codes for CASSLVASGTDTQYF. The V gene is TRBV7-8, the J gene TRBJ2-3; D might be TRBD2 (6 bases). CDR3 length: 15 amino acids. Germline-derived CDR1 and CDR2 are SGHVS and FQNEAQ. The V gene lost 1 base and the J gene lost 1 base, with 9 bases spanning the gap.

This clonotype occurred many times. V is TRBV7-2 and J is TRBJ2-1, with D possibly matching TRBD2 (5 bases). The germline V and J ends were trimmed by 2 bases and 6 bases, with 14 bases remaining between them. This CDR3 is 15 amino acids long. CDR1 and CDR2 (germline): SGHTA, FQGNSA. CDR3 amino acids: CASSLNLVASNEQFF. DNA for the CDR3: TGTGCCAGCAGCTTAAATTTGGTAGCGAGCAATGAGCAGTTCTTC.

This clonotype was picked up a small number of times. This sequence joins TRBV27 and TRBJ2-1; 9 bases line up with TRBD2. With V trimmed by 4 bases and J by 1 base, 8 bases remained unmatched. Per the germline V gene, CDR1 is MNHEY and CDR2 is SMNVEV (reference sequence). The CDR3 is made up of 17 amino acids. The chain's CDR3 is CASSWAASGMSYNEQFF. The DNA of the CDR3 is TGTGCCAGCAGTTGGGCGGCTAGCGGGATGTCCTACAATGAGCAGTTCTTC.